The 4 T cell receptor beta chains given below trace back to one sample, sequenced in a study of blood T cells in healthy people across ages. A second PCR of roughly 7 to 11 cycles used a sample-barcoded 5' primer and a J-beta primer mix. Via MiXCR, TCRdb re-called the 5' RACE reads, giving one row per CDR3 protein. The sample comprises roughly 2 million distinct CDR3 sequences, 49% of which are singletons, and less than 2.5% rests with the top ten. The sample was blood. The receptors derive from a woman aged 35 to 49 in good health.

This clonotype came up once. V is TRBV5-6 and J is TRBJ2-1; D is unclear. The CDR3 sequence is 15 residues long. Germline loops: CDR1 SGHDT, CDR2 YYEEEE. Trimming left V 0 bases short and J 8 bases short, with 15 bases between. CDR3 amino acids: CASSLEGYGYDEQFF. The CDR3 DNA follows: TGTGCCAGCAGCTTGGAAGGGTACGGTTACGATGAGCAGTTCTTC.

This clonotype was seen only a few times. The CDR3 reads CASSVQGTSYNEQFF. CDR3 DNA sequence: TGTGCCAGCAGCGTACAGGGGACCTCCTACAATGAGCAGTTCTTC. J is TRBJ2-1 and V is TRBV7-3, with 7 bases aligning to TRBD1. Trimming at V came to 5 bases and at J to 0 bases, leaving 4 bases not matched to a gene. Germline V CDR1 and CDR2: SGHTA, FQGTGA. The CDR3 is made up of 15 amino acids.

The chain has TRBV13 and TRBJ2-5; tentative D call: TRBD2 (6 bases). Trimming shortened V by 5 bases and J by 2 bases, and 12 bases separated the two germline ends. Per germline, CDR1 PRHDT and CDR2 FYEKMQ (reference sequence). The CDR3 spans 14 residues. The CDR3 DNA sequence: TGTGCCAGCAGCCTAAGGGAGGAACAAGAGACCCAGTACTTC. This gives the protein CASSLREEQETQYF. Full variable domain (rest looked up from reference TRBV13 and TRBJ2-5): AAGVIQSPRHLIKEKRETATLKCYPIPRHDTVYWYQQGPGQDPQFLISFYEKMQSDKGSIPDRFSAQQFSDYHSELNMSSLELGDSALYFCASSLREEQETQYFGPGTRLLVL.

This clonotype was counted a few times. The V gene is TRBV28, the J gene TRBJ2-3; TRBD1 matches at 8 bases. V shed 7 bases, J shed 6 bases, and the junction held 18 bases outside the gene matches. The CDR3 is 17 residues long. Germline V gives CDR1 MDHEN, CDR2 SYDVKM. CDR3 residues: CASNYGDRGPYYDTQYF. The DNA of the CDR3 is TGTGCCAGCAACTACGGCGACAGGGGCCCTTACTATGATACGCAGTATTTT.